The next 25 T cell receptor beta chains were all read from a single sample in a study of blood T cell repertoires in COVID-19. TCRdb's table, derived via immunoSEQ multiplex PCR, lists solely in-frame clones and lacks some. The top ten hold about 4% of the sample, which has 250,000 to 300,000 clones, 80% to 90% seen once. The material sequenced was PBMCs or T cells enriched from blood (not recorded which). Every receptor here comes from a young man with acute COVID-19.

The V gene is TRBV24-1, the J gene TRBJ2-7; 13 nucleotides align to TRBD2. Germline trimming cut 4 bases from V and 4 bases from J; bases unmatched to any gene: 6. Germline V gives CDR1 KGHDR, CDR2 SFDVKD. This CDR3 is built from 16 residues. In DNA, the CDR3 is TGTGCCACCAGTGAGCGGACTAGCGGGGGAGGTTACGAGCAGTACGTC. This sequence encodes CATSERTSGGGYEQYV.

The chain carries TRBV6-5 and TRBJ2-7, with 9 bases matching TRBD1. Germline values: CDR1 MNHEY, CDR2 SVGAGI. CDR3 length equals 13 residues. J gave up 3 bases and V 5 bases, and 2 bases lay outside the gene matches. The chain's CDR3 is CASSKGQGYEQYV. The CDR3 DNA follows: TGTGCCAGCAGTAAGGGACAGGGCTACGAGCAGTACGTC.

The rearrangement links TRBV5-8 to TRBJ1-5, with D perhaps matching TRBD1 (6 bases). Germline V CDR1 and CDR2: SGHTS, YDEGEE. CDR3 length: 16 amino acids. V was pared by 1 base and J by 4 bases, with 15 bases between. The CDR3 here is CASSLSTGRVNQPQHF. Here the CDR3 DNA reads TGTGCCAGCAGCTTGAGTACAGGGAGAGTAAATCAGCCCCAGCATTTT.

This chain joins TRBV5-4 and TRBJ1-1, with TRBD1 matching over 8 bases. Germline V gene data show CDR1 as SGHNT and CDR2 as YYREEE (reference sequence). The trim removed 4 bases at V and 7 bases at J, leaving 6 bases unmatched. The CDR3 runs to 13 residues. CDR3 DNA: TGTGCCAGCAGCCCGGGACAGGCGTATGAAGCTTTCTTT. Protein sequence: CASSPGQAYEAFF.

Many counts were recorded for this clone. The same CDR3 also results from other DNA sequences found in this sample. The V call is TRBV3-1 (or the pseudogene TRBV3-2), the J call TRBJ2-3; tentatively, D is TRBD2 (6 bases). Trimming cost V 2 bases and J 1 base, with 10 bases left between them. CDR1 is LGHDT and CDR2 is YNNKEL in the germline V gene (reference sequence). The CDR3 contains 15 residues. The CDR3 sequence: CASSQRASGTDTQYF. The CDR3 DNA reads as TGTGCCAGCAGCCAAAGGGCTAGCGGCACAGATACGCAGTATTTT.

This clone came up once. The genes are TRBV19 and TRBJ2-1; 8 nucleotides match TRBD2. Germline V lookup: CDR1 LNHDA, CDR2 SQIVND (reference sequence). The ends lost 4 bases at V and 9 bases at J; junction bases unmatched: 14. The CDR3 spans 16 residues. CDR3 DNA: TGTGCCAGTAGTACCCCCGGTGGGACTAGAGTGGCTGAGCAGTTCTTC. Protein product: CASSTPGGTRVAEQFF.

The rearrangement joins TRBV5-1 to TRBJ2-2; D unclear. Trimming took 4 bases from V and 7 from J, leaving 14 bases between them. CDR1 and CDR2 (germline): SGHRS, YFSETQ. The CDR3 spans 14 residues. The CDR3 DNA reads as TGCGCCAGCAGCAGTCTGGCCGAAATCGGGGAGCTGTTTTTT. Translated: CASSSLAEIGELFF.

The rearrangement links TRBV5-6 to TRBJ2-1; the D gene is possibly TRBD2 (6 bases). The CDR3 is 11 residues long. The germline V gene encodes CDR1 SGHDT and CDR2 YYEEEE. V dropped 3 bases and J dropped 9 bases, with 7 bases sitting between them. DNA of the CDR3: TGTGCCAGCAGCTACGGGGGTGAGCAGTTCTTC. Residues: CASSYGGEQFF.

The chain couples TRBV6-4 to TRBJ2-7; D uncertain. The CDR3 contains 10 residues. CDR1 is MRHNA, CDR2 SNTAGT, per germline. V was cut by 2 bases and J by 11 bases, with 7 bases left in between. The CDR3 sequence: CASSDVAEYV. The CDR3 DNA reads as TGTGCCAGCAGTGACGTGGCGGAGTACGTC.

The V call is TRBV15, the J call TRBJ2-2; 12 bases align to TRBD2. Trimming took 3 bases from V and 3 from J; bases not matched to a gene: 5. The CDR3 extends over 17 amino acids. Germline V CDR1 and CDR2: LNHNV, YYDKDF (reference sequence). The CDR3 DNA follows: TGTGCCACCAGCAGCCGAAGACTAGCGGGAGACACCGGGGAGCTGTTTTTT. Residues: CATSSRRLAGDTGELFF.

This clone was recorded a few times. The V gene is TRBV19, the J gene TRBJ2-5, with D perhaps matching TRBD1 (5 bases). CDR3 length: 13 amino acids. Germline CDR1 LNHDA, CDR2 SQIVND (reference sequence). Trimming removed 8 bases at V and 4 bases at J, with 14 bases between. CDR3 in amino acids: CASGQGVRETQYF. The DNA of the CDR3 is TGTGCCAGTGGCCAGGGTGTACGAGAGACCCAGTACTTC.

This chain links TRBV7-3 with TRBJ2-6; possibly TRBD2 for D (7 bases). The CDR3 sequence is 18 residues long. V was pared by 5 bases and J by 0 bases, with 17 bases between. Germline V gene sequence: CDR1 SGHTA, CDR2 FQGTGA. Written as DNA, the CDR3 is TGTGCCAGCAGCAAGCAACAGGGACTAAGCTCTGGGGCCAACGTCCTGACTTTC. Amino acids: CASSKQQGLSSGANVLTF.

This sequence joins TRBV4-1 and TRBJ1-2; tentatively, D is TRBD1 (6 bases). V was clipped by 0 bases and J by 6 bases, with 17 bases between them. The CDR3 runs 16 residues. Germline assignment: CDR1 MGHRA and CDR2 YSYEKL. The CDR3 DNA reads TGCGCCAGCAGCCAAGATGGTAGTAACAGGGAGAATGGCTACACCTTC. Translated: CASSQDGSNRENGYTF.

A single count supports this clone. The CDR3 sequence: CASSLGRATYNEQFF. CDR3 coding DNA: TGTGCCAGCAGCTTGGGCAGGGCAACCTACAATGAGCAGTTCTTC. The V call is TRBV5-8, the J call TRBJ2-1; tentative D call: TRBD1 (5 bases). CDR1 is SGHTS and CDR2 is YDEGEE in the germline V gene. V shed 0 bases and J shed 2 bases, with 9 bases lying between them. This CDR3 spans 15 amino acids.

This clone was seen only once. DNA for the CDR3: TGTGCCAGCAGCTCACAGGGGGCTTGGCAGCCCCAGCATTTT. Its protein product is CASSSQGAWQPQHF. The gene calls are TRBV28 and TRBJ1-5; 9 positions match TRBD1. V lost 6 bases and J lost 7; bases outside the gene matches: 7. The CDR3 runs to 14 residues. Germline V gene lookup returns CDR1 MDHEN and CDR2 SYDVKM. Supplemented by reference TRBV28 and TRBJ1-5, the full variable domain reads DVKVTQSSRYLVKRTGEKVFLECVQDMDHENMFWYRQDPGLGLRLIYFSYDVKMKEKGDIPEGYSVSREKKERFSLILESASTNQTSMYLCASSSQGAWQPQHFGDGTRLSIL.

V and J are TRBV5-4 and TRBJ1-6; tentative D call: TRBD1 (5 bases). Germline-derived CDR1 and CDR2 are SGHNT and YYREEE (reference sequence). V was trimmed by 4 bases and J by 4 bases, leaving 9 bases between them. The CDR3 spans 14 residues. This chain's CDR3 is CASSPGQYNSPLHF. CDR3 sequence (DNA): TGTGCCAGCAGCCCCGGACAATATAATTCACCCCTCCACTTT.

The table lists this clone with many counts. The J gene is TRBJ1-2, the V gene TRBV5-4; 7 positions agree with TRBD1. Trimming at V came to 1 base and at J to 10 bases, leaving 1 base not matched to a gene. This CDR3 comprises 11 residues. The germline V gene has CDR1 SGHNT and CDR2 YYREEE (reference sequence). CDR3 loop: CASSLTGVYTF. CDR3 bases: TGTGCCAGCAGCTTGACAGGGGTCTACACCTTC.

The gene calls are TRBV4-1 and TRBJ1-2, with 7 bases aligning to TRBD1. The CDR3 runs to 13 residues. Losses at the gene ends were 4 bases for V and 6 bases for J; bases not matched to a gene: 5. Per germline, CDR1 MGHRA and CDR2 YSYEKL. For the CDR3, the DNA is TGCGCCAGCAGCCTACAGGGGAACGATGGCTACACCTTC. Its protein is CASSLQGNDGYTF.

This rearrangement joins TRBV6-6 to TRBJ2-7; 10 bases are shared with TRBD2. The ends lost 5 bases at V and 3 bases at J; junction bases unmatched: 7. The germline V gene has CDR1 MNHNY and CDR2 SVGAGI (reference sequence). This CDR3 comprises 15 residues. CDR3 sequence: CASSRTSGARYEQYV. Written as DNA, the CDR3 is TGTGCCAGCAGTCGGACTAGCGGAGCCCGCTACGAGCAGTACGTC.

The CDR3 bases are TGTGCCAGCGGTCGGGACATCAATCAGCCCCAGCATTTT. Translating gives CASGRDINQPQHF. The chain uses TRBV2 and TRBJ1-5, with a weak D call TRBD1 (6 bases). Per the germline V gene, CDR1 is SNHLY and CDR2 is FYNNEI. V was clipped by 8 bases and J by 3 bases, with 11 bases between them. This CDR3 spans 13 amino acids. Variable domain in full (rest from reference TRBV2 and TRBJ1-5): EPEVTQTPSHQVTQMGQEVILRCVPISNHLYFYWYRQILGQKVEFLVSFYNNEISEKSEIFDDQFSVERPDGSNFTLKIRSTKLEDSAMYFCASGRDINQPQHFGDGTRLSIL.

This CDR3 reads CASSQDPGTDTQYF. The CDR3 DNA reads as TGCGCCAGCAGCCAAGATCCAGGCACAGATACGCAGTATTTT. J is TRBJ2-3 and V is TRBV4-3; no clear D. This CDR3 has 14 amino acids. Looked up from germline, CDR1 is LGHNA and CDR2 is YSLEER. The V end lost 0 bases, the J end lost 1 base, and 5 bases lay between the germline ends.

The rearrangement joins TRBV7-2 to TRBJ2-2; 9 bases align to TRBD2. There are 16 residues in the CDR3. Germline CDR1 and CDR2: SGHTA and FQGNSA. V lost 6 bases, J lost 6 bases, and 11 bases stayed unmatched. Written as DNA, the CDR3 is TGTGCCAGCAGGCGGGGCGGGAGGGCTTTTTCCGGGGAGCTGTTTTTT. It translates to CASRRGGRAFSGELFF.

J is TRBJ1-3 and V is TRBV10-3, with 8 bases matching TRBD1. The CDR3 sequence is 15 residues long. The V segment lost 3 bases and the J segment 4 bases; nucleotides outside the gene matches: 5. CDR1 and CDR2 from the germline V gene are ENHRY and SYGVKD. The CDR3 protein is CAISEETGAGNTIYF. The CDR3 coding sequence is TGTGCCATCAGTGAAGAGACAGGGGCGGGAAACACCATATATTTT.

This clone showed up just once. V and J are TRBV18 and TRBJ1-1, with TRBD1 identical over 8 bases. V lost 6 bases, J lost 7 bases, and 10 bases stayed unmatched. Looked up from germline, CDR1 is KGHSH and CDR2 is LQKENI. The CDR3 runs to 14 residues. The CDR3 nucleotides read TGTGCCAGCTCCCTTGTTGGACAGGGCAATGAAGCTTTCTTT. It specifies CASSLVGQGNEAFF.

The chain recombines TRBV7-9 with TRBJ1-2; 12 bases are a match to TRBD1. The CDR3 runs to 15 residues. Germline assignment: CDR1 SEHNR and CDR2 FQNEAQ (reference sequence). Trimming cost V 5 bases and J 6 bases; bases outside gene matches: 7. The CDR3 region is CASSPPGQGAHGYTF. CDR3 nucleotides: TGTGCCAGCAGCCCACCGGGACAGGGGGCGCATGGCTACACCTTC.